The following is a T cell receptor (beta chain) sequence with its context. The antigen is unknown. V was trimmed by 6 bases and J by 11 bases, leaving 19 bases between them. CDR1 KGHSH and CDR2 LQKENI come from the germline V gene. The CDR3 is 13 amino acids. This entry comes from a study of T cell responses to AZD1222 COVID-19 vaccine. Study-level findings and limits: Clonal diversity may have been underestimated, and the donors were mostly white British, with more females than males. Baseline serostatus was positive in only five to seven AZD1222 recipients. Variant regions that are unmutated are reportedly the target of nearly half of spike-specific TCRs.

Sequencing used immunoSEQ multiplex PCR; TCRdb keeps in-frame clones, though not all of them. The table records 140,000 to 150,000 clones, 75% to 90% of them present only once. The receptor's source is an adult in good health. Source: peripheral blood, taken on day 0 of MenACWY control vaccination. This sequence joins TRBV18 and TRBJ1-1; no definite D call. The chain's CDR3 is CASSPTGASEAFF. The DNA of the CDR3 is TGTGCCAGCTCTCCAACGGGAGCCTCAGAGGCTTTCTTT.